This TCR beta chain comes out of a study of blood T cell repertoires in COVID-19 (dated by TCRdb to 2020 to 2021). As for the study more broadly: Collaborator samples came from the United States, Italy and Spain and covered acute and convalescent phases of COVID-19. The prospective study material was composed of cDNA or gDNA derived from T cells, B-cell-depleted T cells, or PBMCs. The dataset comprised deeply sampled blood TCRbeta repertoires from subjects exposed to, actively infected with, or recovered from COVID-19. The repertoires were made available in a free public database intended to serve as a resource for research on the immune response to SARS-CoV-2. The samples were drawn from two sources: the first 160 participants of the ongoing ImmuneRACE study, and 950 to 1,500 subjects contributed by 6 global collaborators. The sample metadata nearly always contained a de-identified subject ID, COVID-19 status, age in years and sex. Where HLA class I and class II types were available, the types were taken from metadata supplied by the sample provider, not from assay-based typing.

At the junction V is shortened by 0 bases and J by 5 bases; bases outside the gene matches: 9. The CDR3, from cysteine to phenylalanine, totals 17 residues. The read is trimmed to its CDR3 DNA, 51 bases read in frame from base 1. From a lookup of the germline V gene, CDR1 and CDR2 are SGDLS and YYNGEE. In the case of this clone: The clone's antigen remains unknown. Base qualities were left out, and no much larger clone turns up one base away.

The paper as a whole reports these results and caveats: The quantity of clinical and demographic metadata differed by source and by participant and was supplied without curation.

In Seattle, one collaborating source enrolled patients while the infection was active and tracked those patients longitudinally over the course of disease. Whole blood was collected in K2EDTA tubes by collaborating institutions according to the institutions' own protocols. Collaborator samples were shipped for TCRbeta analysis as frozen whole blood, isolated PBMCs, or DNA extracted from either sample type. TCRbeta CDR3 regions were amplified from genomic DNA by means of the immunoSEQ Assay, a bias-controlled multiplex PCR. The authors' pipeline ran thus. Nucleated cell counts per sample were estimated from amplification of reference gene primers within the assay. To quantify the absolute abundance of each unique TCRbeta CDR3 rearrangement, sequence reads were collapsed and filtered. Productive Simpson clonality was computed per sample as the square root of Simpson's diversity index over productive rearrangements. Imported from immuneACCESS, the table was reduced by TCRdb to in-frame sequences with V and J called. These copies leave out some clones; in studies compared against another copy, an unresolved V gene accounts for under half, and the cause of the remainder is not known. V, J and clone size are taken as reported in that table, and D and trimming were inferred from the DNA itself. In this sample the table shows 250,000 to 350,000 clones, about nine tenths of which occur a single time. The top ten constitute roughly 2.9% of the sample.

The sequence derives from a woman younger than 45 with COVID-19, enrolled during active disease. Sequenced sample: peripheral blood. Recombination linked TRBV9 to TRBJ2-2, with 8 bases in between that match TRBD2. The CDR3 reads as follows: CASSVDPAGAVTGELFF. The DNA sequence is TGTGCCAGCAGCGTAGATCCAGCGGGAGCGGTTACCGGGGAGCTGTTTTTT.